What follows is one TCR beta chain and its context. As yet, its antigen is unknown. V lost 0 bases and J 6 bases, leaving 6 bases between the germline ends. Germline V lookup: CDR1 SNHLY, CDR2 FYNNEI. This CDR3 spans 14 amino acids. The data were obtained in a study of cytomegalovirus exposure and HLA in healthy donors. On the study more broadly: Samples from HLA-typed donors yielded about 85 million unique TCRs in an early data release. Study-level results: Later on, an analysis tied around 17,000 TCR beta sequences to HLA alleles at 0.05 false discovery rate.

Primers included in the PCR were 60 Vbeta and 13 Jbeta primers. The protocol was immunoSEQ multiplex PCR, while the TCRdb copy is restricted to in-frame clones and leaves out a portion. The table shows tens of thousands of clones, with over 60% occurring only once. This sequence originates from a woman aged 40 to 50 in good health and CMV-seropositive. The sequencing input was PBMCs. The chain combines TRBV2 with TRBJ1-6; no clear D. This CDR3 is CASSEAEFNSPLHF. In DNA form, the CDR3 reads TGTGCCAGCAGTGAAGCGGAGTTTAATTCACCCCTCCACTTT.